These 9 T cell receptor beta chains were all obtained from the same sample, sequenced in a study of shared clonotypes between healthy human individuals. Only in-frame clones appear in the TCRdb table, and some are missing; sequencing was by immunoSEQ multiplex PCR. The sample contains millions of clones, more than 85% of which appear only once. CD8 cells classed as naive were CD45RO-negative and positively selected for CCR7, excluding terminally differentiated effector memory CD45RA+ cells. Specimen: naive CD8+ T cells from PBMCs. The receptor set was obtained from a man between 18 and 35 years old in good health. Some clones in this sample may be carry-over from other donors' samples.

The J gene is TRBJ1-5, the V gene TRBV5-8; maybe TRBD1 (5 bases). CDR1 SGHTS and CDR2 YDEGEE come from the germline V gene. The V and J ends lost 7 bases and 6 bases respectively, with 17 bases between them. The CDR3 contains 14 residues. The CDR3, as DNA: TGTGCCAGCGCAGCCCGGGGAGACAGTCAGCCCCAGCATTTT. It specifies CASAARGDSQPQHF.

This chain joins TRBV5-1 and TRBJ1-3; D call uncertain. The CDR3 consists of 14 residues. The germline V and J ends were trimmed by 4 bases and 2 bases, with 10 bases remaining between them. Germline values: CDR1 SGHRS, CDR2 YFSETQ. CDR3 nucleotides: TGCGCCAGCAGCCCCGACATCCCTGGAAACACCATATATTTT. This gives the protein CASSPDIPGNTIYF. The whole variable domain, remainder taken from reference TRBV5-1 and TRBJ1-3, is KAGVTQTPRYLIKTRGQQVTLSCSPISGHRSVSWYQQTPGQGLQFLFEYFSETQRNKGNFPGRFSGRQFSNSRSEMNVSTLELGDSALYLCASSPDIPGNTIYFGEGSWLTVV.

The CDR3 reads CASSATGVSGSEQFF. DNA of the CDR3: TGTGCCAGTAGCGCGACAGGGGTCAGCGGGAGTGAGCAGTTCTTC. V usage is TRBV19 and J usage is TRBJ2-1; perhaps D is TRBD1 or TRBD2 (8 bases each). The CDR3 consists of 15 residues. The V gene lost 6 bases and the J gene lost 9 bases, with 21 bases spanning the gap. Looked up from germline, CDR1 is LNHDA and CDR2 is SQIVND (reference sequence).

This chain links TRBV11-2 with TRBJ2-7; D is uncertain. CDR3 length: 15 residues. From germline, CDR1 is SGHAT and CDR2 FQNNGV. V lost 1 base and J lost 3, with 13 bases in between. The CDR3 DNA sequence: TGTGCCAGCAGCTTAGTATACGGGCTGGGCTACGAGCAGTACTTC. Amino acids: CASSLVYGLGYEQYF.

The chain carries TRBV9 and TRBJ2-7; TRBD1 might be the D (5 bases). Germline CDR1 SGDLS, CDR2 YYNGEE. Trimming removed 2 bases from V and 5 bases from J, with 11 bases in between. The CDR3 is 13 residues long. The CDR3 DNA sequence: TGTGCCAGCAGCGTGGCCTTGACAGACGAGCAGTACTTC. It codes for CASSVALTDEQYF. The variable domain in full, completed from reference TRBV9 and TRBJ2-7, reads DSGVTQTPKHLITATGQRVTLRCSPRSGDLSVYWYQQSLDQGLQFLIQYYNGEERAKGNILERFSAQQFPDLHSELNLSSLELGDSALYFCASSVALTDEQYFGPGTRLTVT.

The V call is TRBV27, the J call TRBJ1-2, with D possibly matching TRBD1 (6 bases). Trimming removed 5 bases from V and 0 bases from J, with 13 bases in between. CDR3 size: 15 residues. Germline V gene sequence: CDR1 MNHEY, CDR2 SMNVEV (reference sequence). The CDR3 region is CASSPTRGPNYGYTF. The DNA for the CDR3 is TGTGCCAGCAGTCCAACCAGGGGACCTAACTATGGCTACACCTTC.

A single count supports this clone. The chain couples TRBV4-1 to TRBJ1-2, with D possibly TRBD1 on 5 matching bases. CDR3 size: 15 residues. Trimming removed 0 bases from V and 4 bases from J, with 12 bases in between. CDR1 is MGHRA and CDR2 is YSYEKL in the germline V gene. The DNA of the CDR3 is TGCGCCAGCAGCCAAGATCCCCAGGGAGTCTATGGCTACACCTTC. It specifies CASSQDPQGVYGYTF.

The chain links TRBV5-1 to TRBJ1-6, with D maybe TRBD1 (6 bases). The CDR3 loop spans 15 amino acids. V was pared by 3 bases and J by 7 bases, with 14 bases between. CDR1 is SGHRS and CDR2 is YFSETQ in the germline V gene. For the CDR3, the DNA is TGCGCCAGCAGCTCTGTAGGGGGTGAGAATTCACCCCTCCACTTT. This encodes CASSSVGGENSPLHF.

The J gene is TRBJ2-1, the V gene TRBV25-1; 15 positions agree with TRBD2. In germline, CDR1 is MGHDK, CDR2 SYGVNS. After removal of 3 bases from V and 9 bases from J, the junction contained 3 bases not matched to a gene. This CDR3 has 15 residues. CDR3 bases: TGTGCCAGCAGTGACACGGGACTAGCGGGAGGTGAGCAGTTCTTC. It is translated as CASSDTGLAGGEQFF.